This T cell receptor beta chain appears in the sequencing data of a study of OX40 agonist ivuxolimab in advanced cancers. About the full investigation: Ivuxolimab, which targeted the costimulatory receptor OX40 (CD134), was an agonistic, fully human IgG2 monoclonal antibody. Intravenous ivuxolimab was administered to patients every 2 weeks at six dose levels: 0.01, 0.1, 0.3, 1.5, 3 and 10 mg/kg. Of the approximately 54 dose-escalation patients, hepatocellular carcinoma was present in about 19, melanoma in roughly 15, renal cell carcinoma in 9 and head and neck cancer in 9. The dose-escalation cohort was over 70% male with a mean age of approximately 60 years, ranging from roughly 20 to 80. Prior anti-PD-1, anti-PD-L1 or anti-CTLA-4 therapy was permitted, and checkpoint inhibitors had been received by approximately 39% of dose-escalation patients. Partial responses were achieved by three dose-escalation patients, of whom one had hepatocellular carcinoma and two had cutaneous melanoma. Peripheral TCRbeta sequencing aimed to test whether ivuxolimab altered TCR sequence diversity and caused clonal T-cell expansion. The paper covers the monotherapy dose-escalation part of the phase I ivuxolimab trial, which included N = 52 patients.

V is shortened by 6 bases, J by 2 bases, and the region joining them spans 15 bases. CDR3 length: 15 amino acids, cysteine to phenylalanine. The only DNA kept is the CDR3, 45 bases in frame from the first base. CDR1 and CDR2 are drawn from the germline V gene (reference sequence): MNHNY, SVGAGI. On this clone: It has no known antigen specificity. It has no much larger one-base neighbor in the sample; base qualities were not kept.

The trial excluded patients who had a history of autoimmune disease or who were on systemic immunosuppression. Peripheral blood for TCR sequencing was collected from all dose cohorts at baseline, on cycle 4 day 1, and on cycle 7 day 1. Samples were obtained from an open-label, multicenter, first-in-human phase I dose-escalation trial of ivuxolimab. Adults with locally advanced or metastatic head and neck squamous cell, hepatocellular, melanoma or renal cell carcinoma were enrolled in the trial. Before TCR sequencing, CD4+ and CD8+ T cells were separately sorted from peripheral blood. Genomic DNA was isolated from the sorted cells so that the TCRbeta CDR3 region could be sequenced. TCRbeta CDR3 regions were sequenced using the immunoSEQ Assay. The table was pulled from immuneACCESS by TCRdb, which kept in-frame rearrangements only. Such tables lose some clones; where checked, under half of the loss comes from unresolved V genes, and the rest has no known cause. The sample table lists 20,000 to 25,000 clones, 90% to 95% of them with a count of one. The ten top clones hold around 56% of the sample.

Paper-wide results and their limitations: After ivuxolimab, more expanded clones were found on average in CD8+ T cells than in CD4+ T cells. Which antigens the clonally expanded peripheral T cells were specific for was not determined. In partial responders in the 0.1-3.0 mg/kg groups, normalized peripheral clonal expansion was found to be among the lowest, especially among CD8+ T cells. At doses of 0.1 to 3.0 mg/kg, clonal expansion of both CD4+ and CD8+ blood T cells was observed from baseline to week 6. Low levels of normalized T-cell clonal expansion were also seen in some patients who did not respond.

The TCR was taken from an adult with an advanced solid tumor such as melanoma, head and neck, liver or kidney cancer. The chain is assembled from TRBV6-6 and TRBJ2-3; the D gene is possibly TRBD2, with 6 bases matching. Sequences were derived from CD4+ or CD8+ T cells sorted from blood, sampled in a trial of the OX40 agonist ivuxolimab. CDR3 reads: CASSHPRGDTDTQYF. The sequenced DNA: TGTGCCAGCAGCCACCCGCGGGGAGACACAGATACGCAGTATTTT.